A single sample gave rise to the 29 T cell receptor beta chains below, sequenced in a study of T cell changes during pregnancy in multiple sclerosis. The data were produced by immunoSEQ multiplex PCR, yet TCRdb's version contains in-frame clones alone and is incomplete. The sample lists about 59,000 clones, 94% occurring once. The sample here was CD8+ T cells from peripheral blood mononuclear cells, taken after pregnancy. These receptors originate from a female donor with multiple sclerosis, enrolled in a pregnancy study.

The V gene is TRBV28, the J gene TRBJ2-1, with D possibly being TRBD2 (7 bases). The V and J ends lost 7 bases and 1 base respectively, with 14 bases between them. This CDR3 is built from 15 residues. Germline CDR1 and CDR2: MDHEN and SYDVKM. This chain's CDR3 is CASIMGGGSYNEQFF. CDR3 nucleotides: TGTGCCAGCATAATGGGAGGGGGTTCCTACAATGAGCAGTTCTTC.

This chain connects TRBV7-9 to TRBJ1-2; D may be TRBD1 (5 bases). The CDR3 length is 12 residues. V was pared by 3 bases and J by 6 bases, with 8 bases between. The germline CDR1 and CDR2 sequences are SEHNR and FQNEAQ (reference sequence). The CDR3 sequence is CASSLEGNGYTF. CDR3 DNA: TGTGCCAGCAGCTTGGAGGGGAATGGCTACACCTTC.

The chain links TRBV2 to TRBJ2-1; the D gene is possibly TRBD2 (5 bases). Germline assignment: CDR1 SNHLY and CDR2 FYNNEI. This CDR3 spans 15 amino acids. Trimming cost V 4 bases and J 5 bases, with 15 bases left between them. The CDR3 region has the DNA TGTGCCAGCAGTGTACTAGGTTTTGGGGACAATGAGCAGTTCTTC. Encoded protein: CASSVLGFGDNEQFF. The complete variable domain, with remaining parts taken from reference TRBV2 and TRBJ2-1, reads EPEVTQTPSHQVTQMGQEVILRCVPISNHLYFYWYRQILGQKVEFLVSFYNNEISEKSEIFDDQFSVERPDGSNFTLKIRSTKLEDSAMYFCASSVLGFGDNEQFFGPGTRLTVL.

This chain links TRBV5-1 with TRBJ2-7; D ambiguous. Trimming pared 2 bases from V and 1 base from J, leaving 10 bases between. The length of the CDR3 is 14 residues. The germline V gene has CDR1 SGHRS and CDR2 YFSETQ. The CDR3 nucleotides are TGCGCCAGCAGCTTTGCAGGTACGTCCTACGAGCAGTACTTC. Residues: CASSFAGTSYEQYF.

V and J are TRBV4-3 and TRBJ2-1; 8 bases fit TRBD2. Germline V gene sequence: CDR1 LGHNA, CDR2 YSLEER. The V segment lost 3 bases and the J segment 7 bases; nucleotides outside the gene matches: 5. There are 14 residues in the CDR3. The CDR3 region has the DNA TGCGCCAGCAGCCAGGGACTAGAGTTAAATGAGCAGTTCTTC. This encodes CASSQGLELNEQFF.

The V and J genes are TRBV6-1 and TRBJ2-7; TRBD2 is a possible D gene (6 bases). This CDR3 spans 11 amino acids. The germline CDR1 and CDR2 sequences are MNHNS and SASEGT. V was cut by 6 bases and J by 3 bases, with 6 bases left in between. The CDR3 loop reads CASRGGYEQYF. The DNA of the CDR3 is TGTGCCAGCAGGGGGGGCTACGAGCAGTACTTC.

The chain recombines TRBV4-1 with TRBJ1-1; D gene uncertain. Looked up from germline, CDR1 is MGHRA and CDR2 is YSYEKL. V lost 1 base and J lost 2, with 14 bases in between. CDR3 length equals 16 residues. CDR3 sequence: CASSQAGLTVNTEAFF. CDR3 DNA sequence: TGCGCCAGCAGCCAAGCCGGCCTAACAGTAAACACTGAAGCTTTCTTT.

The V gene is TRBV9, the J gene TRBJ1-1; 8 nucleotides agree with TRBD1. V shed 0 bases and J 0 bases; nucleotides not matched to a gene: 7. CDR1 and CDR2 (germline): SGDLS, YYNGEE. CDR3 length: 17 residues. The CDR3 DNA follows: TGTGCCAGCAGCGTAGGACAGGGGTCACTCTTGAACACTGAAGCTTTCTTT. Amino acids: CASSVGQGSLLNTEAFF.

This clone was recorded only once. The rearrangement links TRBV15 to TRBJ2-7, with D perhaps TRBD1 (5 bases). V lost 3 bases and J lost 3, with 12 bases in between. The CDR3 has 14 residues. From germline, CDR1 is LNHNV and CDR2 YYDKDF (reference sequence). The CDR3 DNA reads TGTGCCACCAGCAGCTCCGACAGATTCTACGAGCAGTACTTC. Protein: CATSSSDRFYEQYF.

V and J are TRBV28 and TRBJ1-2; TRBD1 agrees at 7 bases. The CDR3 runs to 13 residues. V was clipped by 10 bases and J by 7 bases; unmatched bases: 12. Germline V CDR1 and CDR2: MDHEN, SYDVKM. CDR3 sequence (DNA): TGTGCCACCCAGACAGGGACCGTGGCTGGCTACACCTTC. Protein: CATQTGTVAGYTF.

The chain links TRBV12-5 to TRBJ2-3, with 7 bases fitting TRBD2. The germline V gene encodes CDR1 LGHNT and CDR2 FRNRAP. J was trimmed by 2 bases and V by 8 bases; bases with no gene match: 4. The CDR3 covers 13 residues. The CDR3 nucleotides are TGTGCTAGTTCTAGCGGACTCACAGATACGCAGTATTTT. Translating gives CASSSGLTDTQYF.

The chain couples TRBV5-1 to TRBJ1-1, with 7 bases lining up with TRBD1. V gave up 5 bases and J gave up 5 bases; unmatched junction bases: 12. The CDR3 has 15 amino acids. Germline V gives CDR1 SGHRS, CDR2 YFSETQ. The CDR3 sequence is CASRPDREGLTEAFF. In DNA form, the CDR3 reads TGCGCCAGCAGACCCGACAGGGAAGGGCTAACTGAAGCTTTCTTT.

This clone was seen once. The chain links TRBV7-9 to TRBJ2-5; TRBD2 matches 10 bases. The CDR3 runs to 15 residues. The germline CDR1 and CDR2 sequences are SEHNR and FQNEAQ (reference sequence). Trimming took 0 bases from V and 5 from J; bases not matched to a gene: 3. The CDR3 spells CASSLAGTSAETQYF. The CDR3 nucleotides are TGTGCCAGCAGCTTAGCCGGGACTAGCGCCGAGACCCAGTACTTC.

The CDR3 DNA sequence: TGTGCCAGTAGTACCGGACAGGTTAATCAGCCCCAGCATTTT. Its protein product is CASSTGQVNQPQHF. This chain links TRBV19 with TRBJ1-5, with 7 bases fitting TRBD1. The germline CDR1 and CDR2 sequences are LNHDA and SQIVND (reference sequence). The CDR3 contains 14 residues. The J segment lost 4 bases and the V segment lost 4 bases, leaving 4 bases of the junction unmatched.

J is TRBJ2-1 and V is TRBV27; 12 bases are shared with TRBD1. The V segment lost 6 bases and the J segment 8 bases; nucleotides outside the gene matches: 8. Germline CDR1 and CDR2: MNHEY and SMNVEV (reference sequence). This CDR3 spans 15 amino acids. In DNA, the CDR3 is TGTGCCAGCAGAAGCGCCGGGACAGGGGGCGATGAGCAGTTCTTC. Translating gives CASRSAGTGGDEQFF.

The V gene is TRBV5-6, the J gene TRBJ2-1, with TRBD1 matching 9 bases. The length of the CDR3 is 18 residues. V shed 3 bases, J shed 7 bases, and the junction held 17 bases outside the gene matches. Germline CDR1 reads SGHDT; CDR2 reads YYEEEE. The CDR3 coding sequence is TGTGCCAGCAGCTGGGGGGCCCTACAGGGGGCTAGGATGAATGAGCAGTTCTTC. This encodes CASSWGALQGARMNEQFF.

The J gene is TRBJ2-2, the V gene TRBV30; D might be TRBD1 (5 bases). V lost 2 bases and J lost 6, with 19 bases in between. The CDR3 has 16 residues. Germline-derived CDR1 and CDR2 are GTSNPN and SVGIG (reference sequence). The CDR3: CAWSQNVLEGAGELFF. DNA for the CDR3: TGTGCCTGGAGTCAGAACGTTCTGGAAGGGGCCGGGGAGCTGTTTTTT. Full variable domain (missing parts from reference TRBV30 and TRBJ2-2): SQTIHQWPATLVQPVGSPLSLECTVEGTSNPNLYWYRQAAGRGLQLLFYSVGIGQISSEVPQNLSASRPQDRQFILSSKKLLLSDSGFYLCAWSQNVLEGAGELFFGEGSRLTVL.

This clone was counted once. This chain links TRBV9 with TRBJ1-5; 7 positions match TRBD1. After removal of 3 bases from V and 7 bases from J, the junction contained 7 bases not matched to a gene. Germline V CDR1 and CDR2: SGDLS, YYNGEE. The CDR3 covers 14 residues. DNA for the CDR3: TGTGCCAGCAGCGAGACAGGGTTCTACCAGCCCCAGCATTTT. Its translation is CASSETGFYQPQHF.

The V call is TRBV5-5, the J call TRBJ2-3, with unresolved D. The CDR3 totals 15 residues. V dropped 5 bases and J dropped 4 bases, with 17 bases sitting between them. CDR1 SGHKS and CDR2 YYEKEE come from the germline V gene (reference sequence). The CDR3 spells CASRNYLSIADTQYF. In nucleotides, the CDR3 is TGTGCCAGCAGGAATTACCTTTCCATAGCAGATACGCAGTATTTT.

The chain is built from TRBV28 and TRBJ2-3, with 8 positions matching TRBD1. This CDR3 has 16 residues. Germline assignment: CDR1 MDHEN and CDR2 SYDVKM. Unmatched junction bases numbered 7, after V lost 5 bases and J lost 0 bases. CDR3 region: CASSLQGDPSTDTQYF. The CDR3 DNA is TGTGCCAGCAGTCTACAGGGGGACCCTAGCACAGATACGCAGTATTTT.

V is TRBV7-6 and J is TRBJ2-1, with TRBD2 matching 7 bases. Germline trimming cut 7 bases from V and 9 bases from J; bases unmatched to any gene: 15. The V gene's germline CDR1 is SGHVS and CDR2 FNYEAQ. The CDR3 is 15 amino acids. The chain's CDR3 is CASTLLAVPGSEQFF. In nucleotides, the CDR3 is TGTGCCAGCACCCTCCTAGCGGTCCCCGGAAGTGAGCAGTTCTTC.

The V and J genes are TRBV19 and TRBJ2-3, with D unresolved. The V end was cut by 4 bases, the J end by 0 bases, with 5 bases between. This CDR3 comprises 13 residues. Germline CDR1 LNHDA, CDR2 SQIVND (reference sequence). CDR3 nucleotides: TGTGCCAGTAGTACGGTGAGCACAGATACGCAGTATTTT. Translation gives CASSTVSTDTQYF.

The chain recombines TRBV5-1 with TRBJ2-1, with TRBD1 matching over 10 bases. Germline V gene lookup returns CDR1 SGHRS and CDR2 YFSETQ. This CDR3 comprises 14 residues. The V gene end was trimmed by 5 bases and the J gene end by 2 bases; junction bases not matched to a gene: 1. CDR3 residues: CASSGQGAYNEQFF. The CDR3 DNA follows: TGCGCCAGCAGTGGACAGGGGGCCTACAATGAGCAGTTCTTC.

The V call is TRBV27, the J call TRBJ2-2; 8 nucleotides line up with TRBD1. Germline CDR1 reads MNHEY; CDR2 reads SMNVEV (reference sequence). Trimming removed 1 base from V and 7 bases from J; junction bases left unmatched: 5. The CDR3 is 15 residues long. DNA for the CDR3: TGTGCCAGCAGTTTATGGCAGGGGGCGGGCGGGGAGCTGTTTTTT. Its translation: CASSLWQGAGGELFF.

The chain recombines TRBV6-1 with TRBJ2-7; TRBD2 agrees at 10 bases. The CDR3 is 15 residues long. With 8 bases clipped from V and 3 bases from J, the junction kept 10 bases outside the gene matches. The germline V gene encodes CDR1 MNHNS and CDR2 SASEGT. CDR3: CASHSLAGVVYEQYF. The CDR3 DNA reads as TGTGCCAGCCATAGTCTAGCGGGAGTTGTCTACGAGCAGTACTTC.

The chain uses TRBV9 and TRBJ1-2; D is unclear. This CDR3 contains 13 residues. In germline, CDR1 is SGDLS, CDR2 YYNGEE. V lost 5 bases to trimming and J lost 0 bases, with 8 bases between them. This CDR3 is CASSERANYGYTF. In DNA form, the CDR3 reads TGTGCCAGCAGTGAGAGAGCTAACTATGGCTACACCTTC.

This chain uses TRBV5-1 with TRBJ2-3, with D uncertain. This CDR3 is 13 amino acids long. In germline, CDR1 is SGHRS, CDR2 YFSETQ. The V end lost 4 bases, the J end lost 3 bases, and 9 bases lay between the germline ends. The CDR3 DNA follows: TGCGCCAGCAGCCTTGGCGGAACAGATACGCAGTATTTT. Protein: CASSLGGTDTQYF.

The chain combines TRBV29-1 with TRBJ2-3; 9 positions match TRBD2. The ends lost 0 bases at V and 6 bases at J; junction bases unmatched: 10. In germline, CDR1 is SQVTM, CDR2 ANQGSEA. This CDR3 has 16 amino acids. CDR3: CSVEEDFAGGLDTQYF. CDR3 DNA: TGCAGCGTTGAAGAAGATTTCGCGGGAGGGCTGGATACGCAGTATTTT.

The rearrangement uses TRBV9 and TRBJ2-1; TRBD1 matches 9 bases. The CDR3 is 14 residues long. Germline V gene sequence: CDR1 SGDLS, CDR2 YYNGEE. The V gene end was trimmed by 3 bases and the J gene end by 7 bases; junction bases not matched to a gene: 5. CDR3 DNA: TGTGCCAGCAGCGGGTCAGACAGGGGGAATGAGCAGTTCTTC. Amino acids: CASSGSDRGNEQFF.